Below, 15 T cell receptor beta chains from the same sample are listed, as sequenced in a study of OX40 agonist ivuxolimab in advanced cancers. The assay was immunoSEQ multiplex PCR, and TCRdb's table has in-frame clones only and misses some. The sample lists 90,000 to 100,000 clones; about 96% were seen once. The specimen comprised CD4+ or CD8+ T cells sorted from blood, sampled in a trial of the OX40 agonist ivuxolimab. These receptor sequences come from an adult with an advanced solid tumor such as melanoma, head and neck, liver or kidney cancer.

V and J are TRBV13 and TRBJ2-1; a weak D match, TRBD2 (6 bases). V dropped 3 bases and J dropped 9 bases, with 6 bases sitting between them. In germline, CDR1 is PRHDT, CDR2 FYEKMQ (reference sequence). CDR3 length: 11 residues. In DNA form, the CDR3 reads TGTGCCAGCAGCTTGGGAGGTGAGCAGTTCTTC. This translates into CASSLGGEQFF. Using reference TRBV13 and TRBJ2-1 for the parts outside the CDR3, the full variable domain is AAGVIQSPRHLIKEKRETATLKCYPIPRHDTVYWYQQGPGQDPQFLISFYEKMQSDKGSIPDRFSAQQFSDYHSELNMSSLELGDSALYFCASSLGGEQFFGPGTRLTVL.

In this sample, this clone turned up a few times. The rearrangement links TRBV18 to TRBJ1-1; a possible D gene is TRBD1 (6 bases). The germline gives CDR1 KGHSH, CDR2 LQKENI. The V end lost 0 bases, the J end lost 5 bases, and 10 bases lay between the germline ends. This CDR3 comprises 14 residues. CDR3 amino acids: CASSPPGQGTEAFF. The CDR3 nucleotides are TGTGCCAGCTCACCACCGGGGCAGGGGACTGAAGCTTTCTTT.

V is TRBV7-3 and J is TRBJ2-7; D remains unclear. The CDR3 contains 15 residues. V dropped 0 bases and J dropped 5 bases, with 14 bases sitting between them. The V gene's germline CDR1 is SGHTA and CDR2 FQGTGA. CDR3 residues: CASSLTPGAGHEQYF. The CDR3 region has the DNA TGTGCCAGCAGCTTAACGCCCGGAGCCGGGCACGAGCAGTACTTC. Full variable domain (remainder filled in from reference TRBV7-3 and TRBJ2-7): GAGVSQTPSNKVTEKGKYVELRCDPISGHTALYWYRQSLGQGPEFLIYFQGTGAADDSGLPNDRFFAVRPEGSVSTLKIQRTERGDSAVYLCASSLTPGAGHEQYFGPGTRLTVT.

The CDR3 coding sequence is TGTGCCAGTAGTATGATAGCGGCTAATGAGCAGTTCTTC. Translated: CASSMIAANEQFF. The V gene is TRBV19, the J gene TRBJ2-1, with D maybe TRBD2 (6 bases). Between the trimmed V and J ends, which lost 3 bases and 7 bases, there was a span of 10 bases. Germline CDR1 and CDR2: LNHDA and SQIVND (reference sequence). The length of the CDR3 is 13 residues.

This rearrangement joins TRBV27 to TRBJ2-3; 10 bases align to TRBD2. In germline, CDR1 is MNHEY, CDR2 SMNVEV (reference sequence). Trimming cost V 7 bases and J 6 bases; bases outside gene matches: 7. The CDR3 runs to 14 residues. The CDR3 coding sequence is TGTGCCAGCACCCCTAGCGGGAGTGTGGATACGCAGTATTTT. Translated, it gives CASTPSGSVDTQYF.

CDR3 protein: CASSLEVPWNEQFF. As DNA, the CDR3 is TGTGCCAGCAGCTTGGAGGTTCCTTGGAATGAGCAGTTCTTC. The rearrangement uses TRBV5-6 and TRBJ2-1, with D unclear. The CDR3 sequence is 14 residues long. Germline V gene data show CDR1 as SGHDT and CDR2 as YYEEEE. V lost 0 bases to trimming and J lost 7 bases, with 11 bases between them.

This clone has just one count. The chain couples TRBV4-2 to TRBJ2-3, with D perhaps given as TRBD1 or TRBD2 (5 bases each). Germline assignment: CDR1 LGHNA and CDR2 YNFKEQ. CDR3 size: 15 residues. V was shortened by 4 bases and J by 0 bases, with 11 bases between the two germline ends. CDR3 DNA: TGTGCCAGCAGCCCAGGGACGGCTAGCACAGATACGCAGTATTTT. The encoded protein is CASSPGTASTDTQYF.

The V gene is TRBV18, the J gene TRBJ2-6, with D perhaps matching TRBD1 (6 bases). The germline V gene has CDR1 KGHSH and CDR2 LQKENI. Trimming took off 4 bases at V and 2 bases at J, with 12 bases between the two ends. The CDR3 extends over 16 amino acids. In DNA, the CDR3 is TGTGCCAGCTCACAACCCACAGGGCCTGGGGCCAACGTCCTGACTTTC. Translating gives CASSQPTGPGANVLTF. Using reference TRBV18 and TRBJ2-6 for the parts outside the CDR3, the full variable domain is NAGVMQNPRHLVRRRGQEARLRCSPMKGHSHVYWYRQLPEEGLKFMVYLQKENIIDESGMPKERFSAEFPKEGPSILRIQQVVRGDSAAYFCASSQPTGPGANVLTFGAGSRLTVL.

The V and J genes are TRBV6-4 and TRBJ1-5; no reliable D call. The CDR3 sequence is 13 residues long. V was pared by 3 bases and J by 1 base, with 4 bases between. CDR1 is MRHNA and CDR2 is SNTAGT in the germline V gene. The CDR3 region is CASSEGSNQPQHF. The CDR3, as DNA: TGTGCCAGCAGTGAAGGAAGCAATCAGCCCCAGCATTTT.

The J gene is TRBJ2-7, the V gene TRBV27; 11 positions agree with TRBD1. V lost 0 bases, J lost 4 bases, and 2 bases stayed unmatched. The CDR3 is 15 residues long. Germline CDR1 reads MNHEY; CDR2 reads SMNVEV (reference sequence). The CDR3 here is CASSLSGTGGYEQYF. CDR3 DNA: TGTGCCAGCAGTTTATCAGGGACAGGGGGTTACGAGCAGTACTTC.

The chain combines TRBV7-3 with TRBJ2-7; 11 nucleotides match TRBD1. V lost 5 bases to trimming and J lost 3 bases; unmatched junction nucleotides: 3. The CDR3 is 14 amino acids. Germline V gives CDR1 SGHTA, CDR2 FQGTGA. The CDR3 loop reads CASSPGTGGYEQYF. CDR3 DNA sequence: TGTGCCAGCAGCCCCGGGACAGGGGGCTACGAGCAGTACTTC.

The V gene is TRBV19, the J gene TRBJ2-7; 8 nucleotides line up with TRBD1. Germline values: CDR1 LNHDA, CDR2 SQIVND (reference sequence). The V gene end was trimmed by 6 bases and the J gene end by 6 bases; junction bases not matched to a gene: 13. The CDR3 has 15 amino acids. The CDR3 DNA is TGTGCCAGTAGCCCCCCCTCGGACAGGGCTGGCGAGCAGTACTTC. Its protein is CASSPPSDRAGEQYF.

The chain combines TRBV27 with TRBJ2-4; TRBD2 might be the D (6 bases). Between the trimmed V and J ends, which lost 5 bases and 6 bases, there was a span of 14 bases. Germline CDR1 MNHEY, CDR2 SMNVEV (reference sequence). CDR3 length: 14 amino acids. CDR3 loop: CASSGSGLLNIQYF. In DNA form, the CDR3 reads TGTGCCAGCAGTGGCTCGGGACTCTTAAACATTCAGTACTTC.

This rearrangement joins TRBV28 to TRBJ1-5, with a tentative D call TRBD1 (5 bases). This CDR3 has 15 residues. CDR1 MDHEN and CDR2 SYDVKM come from the germline V gene. V shed 8 bases and J shed 6 bases, with 20 bases lying between them. CDR3 residues: CASGPLEGMIQPQHF. CDR3 coding DNA: TGTGCCAGCGGACCCCTGGAGGGGATGATTCAGCCCCAGCATTTT.

The chain couples TRBV15 to TRBJ2-6; the D is unclear. Trimming removed 4 bases from V and 0 bases from J, with 4 bases in between. The germline CDR1 and CDR2 sequences are LNHNV and YYDKDF (reference sequence). The CDR3 has 14 amino acids. CDR3 DNA: TGTGCCACCAGCAACAGCTCTGGGGCCAACGTCCTGACTTTC. This sequence encodes CATSNSSGANVLTF.